Each of the 19 T cell receptor beta chains below was sequenced from the same sample in a study of blood T cells in healthy people across ages (dated by TCRdb to between 2014 and 2017). Preparation of the library involved 5' RACE. Data came from an Illumina HiSeq 2500. The second PCR ran for roughly 7 to 11 cycles and used a J-beta primer mix along with a sample-barcoded 5' primer. The public reads were reanalyzed by TCRdb: fastp trimming at Q25, MiXCR alignment, in-frame beta chains only. A single entry per CDR3 protein holds the most common genes and DNA from its merged rows. In all, the sample holds 700,000 to 850,000 distinct CDR3 sequences, and 36% of those were seen once. Around 13% of the sample lies in the top ten. Sequencing was performed on blood. The receptors originated from a man aged 18-30 years in good health.

J is TRBJ1-1 and V is TRBV7-2, with unresolved D. CDR1 is SGHTA, CDR2 FQGNSA, per germline. V was trimmed by 7 bases and J by 0 bases, leaving 12 bases between them. This CDR3 is built from 14 residues. CDR3 bases: TGTGCCAGCACTTACGGGGTAATGAACACTGAAGCTTTCTTT. Protein sequence: CASTYGVMNTEAFF.

This clonotype was detected only a few times. V is TRBV7-2 and J is TRBJ2-5; the match to TRBD2 covers 11 bases. The CDR3 contains 14 residues. The V segment lost 5 bases and the J segment 6 bases; nucleotides outside the gene matches: 5. The germline CDR1 and CDR2 sequences are SGHTA and FQGNSA. CDR3 DNA: TGTGCCAGCAGCCATAGCGGGGGGGCAAAGACCCAGTACTTC. Encoded protein: CASSHSGGAKTQYF.

The rearrangement joins TRBV6-6 to TRBJ1-5, with 8 bases fitting TRBD1. Germline CDR1 reads MNHNY; CDR2 reads SVGAGI (reference sequence). The CDR3 extends over 14 amino acids. Unmatched junction bases numbered 7, after V lost 6 bases and J lost 6 bases. For the CDR3, the DNA is TGTGCCAGCAGCTCGACAGGGGAGACTCAGCCCCAGCATTTT. Amino acid sequence: CASSSTGETQPQHF.

The chain is built from TRBV20-1 and TRBJ2-1; a weak D match, TRBD1 (6 bases). V was cut by 2 bases and J by 13 bases, with 15 bases left in between. CDR1 is DFQATT and CDR2 is SNEGSKA in the germline V gene (reference sequence). The CDR3 covers 12 residues. The CDR3 is CSARHRVETQFF. As DNA, the CDR3 is TGCAGTGCTAGACACAGGGTAGAGACCCAGTTCTTC.

This clonotype occurred once. The chain carries TRBV28 and TRBJ2-3, with unresolved D. This CDR3 region has 14 residues. Germline V gene sequence: CDR1 MDHEN, CDR2 SYDVKM. Trimming left V 6 bases short and J 4 bases short, with 14 bases between. The chain's CDR3 is CASSTSFPPDTQYF. CDR3 DNA: TGTGCCAGCAGCACCTCCTTCCCCCCAGATACGCAGTATTTT.

The chain links TRBV18 to TRBJ2-5; no clear D gene. The germline gives CDR1 KGHSH, CDR2 LQKENI. CDR3 length: 14 residues. Trimming removed 0 bases at V and 7 bases at J, with 12 bases between. The CDR3 coding sequence is TGTGCCAGCTCACCACCGTCCCCGCCCGGGACCCAGTACTTC. Protein product: CASSPPSPPGTQYF.

This clonotype has a handful of counts. This rearrangement joins TRBV7-3 to TRBJ1-2, with 8 bases aligning to TRBD1. CDR1 SGHTA and CDR2 FQGTGA come from the germline V gene. The V segment lost 5 bases and the J segment 6 bases; nucleotides outside the gene matches: 5. This CDR3 has 13 amino acids. The CDR3 sequence: CASSPTGEDGYTF. The CDR3, as DNA: TGTGCCAGCAGCCCGACAGGGGAAGATGGCTACACCTTC.

This clonotype was seen many times. The genes are TRBV29-1 and TRBJ2-4; the D is unclear. Germline V gene lookup returns CDR1 SQVTM and CDR2 ANQGSEA. Trimming stripped 7 bases from V and 5 bases from J, with 15 bases between. The CDR3 length is 13 residues. CDR3 amino acids: CSAKRPGENIQYF. Here the CDR3 DNA reads TGCAGCGCGAAAAGACCAGGAGAAAACATTCAGTACTTC.

This clonotype has just a few counts. CDR3 nucleotides: TGCAGTGCTAGAGATCAAGGGACCAGTGGCTACGAGCAGTACTTC. It yields the protein CSARDQGTSGYEQYF. The V call is TRBV20-1, the J call TRBJ2-7; perhaps D is TRBD1 or TRBD2 (5 bases each). V was trimmed by 0 bases and J by 3 bases, leaving 15 bases between them. The CDR3 has 15 residues. Germline values: CDR1 DFQATT, CDR2 SNEGSKA (reference sequence).

The chain links TRBV2 to TRBJ1-1; D perhaps matches TRBD1 (5 bases). Trimming left V 5 bases short and J 3 bases short, with 16 bases between. Germline CDR1 SNHLY, CDR2 FYNNEI. This CDR3 contains 15 residues. CDR3 protein: CASSMTDLVYTEAFF. As DNA, the CDR3 is TGTGCCAGCAGTATGACAGATCTCGTATACACTGAAGCTTTCTTT.

This clonotype was seen only a few times. The chain employs TRBV20-1 and TRBJ1-6; D unclear. Germline CDR1 DFQATT, CDR2 SNEGSKA (reference sequence). Trimming left V 3 bases short and J 5 bases short, with 14 bases between. The CDR3 consists of 15 residues. The CDR3: CSARGVGVDNSPLHF. The CDR3 nucleotides are TGCAGTGCTAGGGGAGTTGGGGTGGATAATTCACCCCTCCACTTT.

This clonotype occurred many times. The DNA for the CDR3 is TGTGCCAGCAGCCCCGGGACAGGGACCGAGCAGTACTTC. Its translation: CASSPGTGTEQYF. This sequence joins TRBV7-8 and TRBJ2-7; 9 bases are a match to TRBD1. CDR3 length: 13 residues. The germline CDR1 and CDR2 sequences are SGHVS and FQNEAQ. V was pared by 5 bases and J by 6 bases, with 5 bases of the junction left unmatched.

The chain carries TRBV6-5 and TRBJ2-5, with D uncertain. The CDR3 is made up of 13 amino acids. From germline, CDR1 is MNHEY and CDR2 SVGAGI. V lost 7 bases, J lost 2 bases, and 11 bases lay in between. This chain's CDR3 is CASTQTGQETQYF. The CDR3 DNA reads as TGTGCCAGCACCCAAACCGGACAAGAGACCCAGTACTTC.

The chain is built from TRBV28 and TRBJ1-4; 8 bases match TRBD1. The CDR3 runs to 15 residues. In germline, CDR1 is MDHEN, CDR2 SYDVKM. V lost 4 bases, J lost 7 bases, and 8 bases stayed unmatched. The CDR3 nucleotides read TGTGCCAGCAGTTACCTCAGGGGGCGAAGTGAAAAACTGTTTTTT. The encoded protein is CASSYLRGRSEKLFF.

The table lists this clonotype with a few counts. This rearrangement joins TRBV12-3 or TRBV12-4 to TRBJ1-1; D is undetermined. V lost 3 bases, J lost 7 bases, and 9 bases lay in between. This CDR3 has 12 residues. CDR3 nucleotide sequence: TGTGCCAGCAGTTTTGGTCTCAGTGAAGCTTTCTTT. This gives the protein CASSFGLSEAFF.

This clonotype has a handful of counts. The V gene is TRBV14, the J gene TRBJ1-6, with 7 bases identical to TRBD1. CDR1 is SGHDN and CDR2 is FVKESK in the germline V gene. V shed 1 base and J 10 bases; nucleotides not matched to a gene: 7. The CDR3 is 15 residues long. CDR3 in amino acids: CASSQVPGGGSPLHF. The CDR3 nucleotides are TGTGCCAGCAGCCAAGTGCCAGGGGGAGGCTCACCCCTCCACTTT.

The CDR3 sequence: CASSLNQGPDTQYF. DNA of the CDR3: TGTGCCAGCAGCTTAAACCAGGGTCCCGATACGCAGTATTTT. This chain uses TRBV7-3 with TRBJ2-3, with D maybe TRBD1 (5 bases). The V and J ends lost 1 base and 6 bases respectively, with 11 bases between them. CDR3 size: 14 residues. Looked up from germline, CDR1 is SGHTA and CDR2 is FQGTGA.

This clonotype has only a few counts. The rearrangement uses TRBV7-8 and TRBJ2-7; a weak D match, TRBD2 (6 bases). The germline V and J ends were trimmed by 5 bases and 0 bases, with 20 bases remaining between them. Germline assignment: CDR1 SGHVS and CDR2 FQNEAQ. The CDR3 consists of 17 residues. The CDR3 DNA reads TGTGCCAGCAGCCCCCGGTGGGGGACTCGGAGCTCCTACGAGCAGTACTTC. This codes for CASSPRWGTRSSYEQYF.

There are many counts of this clonotype. The rearrangement uses TRBV7-2 and TRBJ1-5; weak D call: TRBD1 (5 bases). V was cut by 6 bases and J by 6 bases, with 12 bases left in between. The CDR3 runs 13 residues. The germline CDR1 and CDR2 sequences are SGHTA and FQGNSA. CDR3 protein: CASRRGEGQPQHF. The CDR3 DNA is TGTGCCAGCAGACGAGGGGAGGGTCAGCCCCAGCATTTT. Full variable domain (remainder filled in from reference TRBV7-2 and TRBJ1-5): GAGVSQSPSNKVTEKGKDVELRCDPISGHTALYWYRQSLGQGLEFLIYFQGNSAPDKSGLPSDRFSAERTGGSVSTLTIQRTQQEDSAVYLCASRRGEGQPQHFGDGTRLSIL.